This TCR beta chain was profiled in a study of blood T cell repertoires in COVID-19. In the original analysis: Amplification with reference gene primers provided the estimates of nucleated cell counts. Only in-frame clones appear in the TCRdb table, and some are missing; sequencing was by immunoSEQ multiplex PCR. V and J calls and clone size are those listed in that table; D and trimming were worked out from the DNA. The table lists about 220,000 clones, 75% to 85% of them singletons. With V trimmed by 2 bases and J by 10 bases, 21 bases remained unmatched. Germline V gene data show CDR1 as SGHTA and CDR2 as FQGTGA. The CDR3 has 18 residues. Seattle's cohort entered during active infection and was followed longitudinally.

The TCR sequence derives from a woman between 65 and 79 years old with COVID-19, enrolled during active disease. The chain carries TRBV7-3 and TRBJ1-2; TRBD1 matches at 8 bases. Sequenced: peripheral blood. In DNA form, the CDR3 reads TGTGCCAGCAGCTTACCGCAGGGGGCAGGGGAGGACTTTATTGTCTACACCTTC. Amino acids: CASSLPQGAGEDFIVYTF.